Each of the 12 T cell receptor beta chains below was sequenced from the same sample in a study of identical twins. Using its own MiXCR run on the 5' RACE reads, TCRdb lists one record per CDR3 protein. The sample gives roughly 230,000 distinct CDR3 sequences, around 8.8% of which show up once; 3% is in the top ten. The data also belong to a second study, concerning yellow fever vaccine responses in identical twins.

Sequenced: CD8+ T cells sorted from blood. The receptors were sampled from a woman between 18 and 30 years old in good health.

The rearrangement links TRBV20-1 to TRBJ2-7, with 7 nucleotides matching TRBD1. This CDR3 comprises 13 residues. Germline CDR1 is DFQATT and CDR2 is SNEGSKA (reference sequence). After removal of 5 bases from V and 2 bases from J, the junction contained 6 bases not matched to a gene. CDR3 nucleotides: TGCAGTGCTGACCTCGACAGGGCCTACGAGCAGTACTTC. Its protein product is CSADLDRAYEQYF.

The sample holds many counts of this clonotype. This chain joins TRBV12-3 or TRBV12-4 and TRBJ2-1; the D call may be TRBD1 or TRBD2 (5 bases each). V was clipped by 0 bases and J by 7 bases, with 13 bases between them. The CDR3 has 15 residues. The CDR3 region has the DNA TGTGCCAGCAGTTTAGCCGGGGACGGCAAAAATGAGCAGTTCTTC. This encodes CASSLAGDGKNEQFF.

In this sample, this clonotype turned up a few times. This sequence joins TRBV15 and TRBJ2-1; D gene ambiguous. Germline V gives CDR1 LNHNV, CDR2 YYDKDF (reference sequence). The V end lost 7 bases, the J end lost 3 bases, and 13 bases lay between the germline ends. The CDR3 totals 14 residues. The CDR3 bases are TGTGCCACCACCCAGAGTAGGGTCTACAATGAGCAGTTCTTC. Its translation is CATTQSRVYNEQFF. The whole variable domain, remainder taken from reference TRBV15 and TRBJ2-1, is DAMVIQNPRYQVTQFGKPVTLSCSQTLNHNVMYWYQQKSSQAPKLLFHYYDKDFNNEADTPDNFQSRRPNTSFCFLDIRSPGLGDTAMYLCATTQSRVYNEQFFGPGTRLTVL.

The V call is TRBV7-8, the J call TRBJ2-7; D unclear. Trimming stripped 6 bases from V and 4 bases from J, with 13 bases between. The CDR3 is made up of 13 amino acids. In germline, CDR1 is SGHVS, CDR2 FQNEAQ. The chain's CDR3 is CASSASSLYEQYF. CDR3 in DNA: TGTGCCAGCAGTGCCAGCTCCCTGTACGAGCAGTACTTC. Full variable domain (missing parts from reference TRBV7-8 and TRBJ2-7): GAGVSQSPRYKVAKRGQDVALRCDPISGHVSLFWYQQALGQGPEFLTYFQNEAQLDKSGLPSDRFFAERPEGSVSTLKIQRTQQEDSAVYLCASSASSLYEQYFGPGTRLTVT.

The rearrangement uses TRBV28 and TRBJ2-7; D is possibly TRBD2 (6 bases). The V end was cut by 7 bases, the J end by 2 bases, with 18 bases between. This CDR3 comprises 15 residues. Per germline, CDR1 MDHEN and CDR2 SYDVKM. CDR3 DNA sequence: TGTGCCAGCAATCCGGCCGGGAGTGAACCCTACGAGCAGTACTTC. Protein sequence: CASNPAGSEPYEQYF.

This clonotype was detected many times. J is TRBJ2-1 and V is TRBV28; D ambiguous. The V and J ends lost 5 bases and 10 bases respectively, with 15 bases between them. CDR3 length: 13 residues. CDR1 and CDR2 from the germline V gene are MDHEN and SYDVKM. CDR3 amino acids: CASSPKQNGEQFF. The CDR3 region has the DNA TGTGCCAGCAGTCCCAAACAGAACGGGGAGCAGTTCTTC.

The CDR3 reads CASSLDEGGTGELFF. In DNA form, the CDR3 reads TGTGCCAGCAGCTTAGATGAGGGTGGCACCGGGGAGCTGTTTTTT. The gene calls are TRBV11-2 and TRBJ2-2; D might be TRBD2 (5 bases). V was shortened by 0 bases and J by 4 bases, with 9 bases between the two germline ends. Germline V CDR1 and CDR2: SGHAT, FQNNGV. The CDR3 is 15 amino acids.

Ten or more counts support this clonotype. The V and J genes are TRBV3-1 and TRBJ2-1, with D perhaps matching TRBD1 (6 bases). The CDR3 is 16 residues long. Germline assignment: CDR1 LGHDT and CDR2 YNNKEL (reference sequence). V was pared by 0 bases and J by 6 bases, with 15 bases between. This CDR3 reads CASSQESYRVGNEQFF. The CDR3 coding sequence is TGTGCCAGCAGCCAAGAATCGTACAGGGTGGGCAATGAGCAGTTCTTC.

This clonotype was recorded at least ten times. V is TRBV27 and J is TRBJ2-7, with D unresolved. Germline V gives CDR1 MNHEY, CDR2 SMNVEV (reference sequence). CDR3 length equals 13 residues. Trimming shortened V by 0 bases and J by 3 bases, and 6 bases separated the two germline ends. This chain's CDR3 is CASSLSPDYEQYF. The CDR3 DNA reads TGTGCCAGCAGTTTATCTCCGGACTACGAGCAGTACTTC.

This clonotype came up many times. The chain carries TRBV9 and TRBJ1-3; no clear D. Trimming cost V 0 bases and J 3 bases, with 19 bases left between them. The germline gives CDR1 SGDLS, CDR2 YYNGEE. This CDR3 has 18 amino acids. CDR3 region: CASSVASFGSSFGNTIYF. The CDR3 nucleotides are TGTGCCAGCAGCGTAGCTTCATTTGGCAGCTCTTTTGGAAACACCATATATTTT. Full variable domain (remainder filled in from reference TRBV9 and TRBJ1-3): DSGVTQTPKHLITATGQRVTLRCSPRSGDLSVYWYQQSLDQGLQFLIQYYNGEERAKGNILERFSAQQFPDLHSELNLSSLELGDSALYFCASSVASFGSSFGNTIYFGEGSWLTVV.

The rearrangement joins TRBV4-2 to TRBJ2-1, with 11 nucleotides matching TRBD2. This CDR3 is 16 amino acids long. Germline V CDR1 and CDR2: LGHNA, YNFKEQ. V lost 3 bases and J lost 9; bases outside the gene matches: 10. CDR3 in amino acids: CASSQGLAGGPSEQFF. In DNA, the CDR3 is TGTGCCAGCAGCCAGGGTCTAGCGGGGGGACCTAGTGAGCAGTTCTTC.

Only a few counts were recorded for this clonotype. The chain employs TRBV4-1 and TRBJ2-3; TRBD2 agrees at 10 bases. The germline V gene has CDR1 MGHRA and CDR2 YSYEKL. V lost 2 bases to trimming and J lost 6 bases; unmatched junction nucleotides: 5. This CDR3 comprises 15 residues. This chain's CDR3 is CASSQRLAGPDTQYF. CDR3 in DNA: TGCGCCAGCAGCCAACGACTAGCGGGCCCCGATACGCAGTATTTT.